The 14 T cell receptor beta chains in this list originate from one sample, sequenced in a study of molecular identifiers for immune sequencing clone quantification. TCRdb analysed the PCR reads with MiXCR anew, one entry per CDR3 protein. The table records about 19,000 distinct CDR3 sequences, over 20% of them present only once. Sequenced sample: naive CD8+ T cells from blood, with Jurkat cell RNA spiked in. Specified subset: FACS-sorted CD8+CD4-CCR7+CD45RA+ naive T cells. The receptor set was obtained from a human donor in good health. Some libraries in this study had Jurkat cell RNA spiked in.

This clonotype was seen a few times. The CDR3 is CASRASGRFGELFF. CDR3 DNA sequence: TGTGCCAGCAGAGCAAGCGGGAGATTCGGGGAGCTGTTTTTT. The gene calls are TRBV28 and TRBJ2-2, with 8 bases aligning to TRBD2. Per the germline V gene, CDR1 is MDHEN and CDR2 is SYDVKM. With 6 bases clipped from V and 7 bases from J, the junction kept 7 bases outside the gene matches. The CDR3 totals 14 residues.

This clonotype was counted at least ten times. The V gene is TRBV3-1, the J gene TRBJ1-1; 8 nucleotides match TRBD1. In germline, CDR1 is LGHDT, CDR2 YNNKEL (reference sequence). Trimming removed 0 bases from V and 5 bases from J; junction bases left unmatched: 11. The CDR3 consists of 17 residues. CDR3 sequence: CASSQEVFRGRVTEAFF. The CDR3 nucleotides read TGTGCCAGCAGCCAAGAGGTATTCAGGGGGCGCGTAACTGAAGCTTTCTTT.

As concerns this clonotype: A read error may account for a junction end that differs from germline. This chain links TRBV15 with TRBJ2-2; D may be TRBD2 (5 bases). The CDR3 is 15 residues long. Germline CDR1 LNHNV, CDR2 YYDKDF (reference sequence). The CDR3 DNA is TGTGCCACCATCCCCGGGCAGGCGATAACCGGGGAGCTGTTCTTT. This codes for CATIPGQAITGELFF.

This clonotype was seen at least ten times. The V call is TRBV11-2, the J call TRBJ2-1; 8 bases are a match to TRBD1. The CDR3 contains 14 residues. Trimming cost V 5 bases and J 13 bases; bases outside gene matches: 13. Germline loops: CDR1 SGHAT, CDR2 FQNNGV. The CDR3 here is CASSPTAGTGEQFF. CDR3 DNA: TGTGCCAGCAGCCCAACCGCCGGGACAGGCGAACAGTTCTTC.

Notes on this clonotype: A much larger clone differs by one base, so this may be a read error. This rearrangement joins TRBV24-1 to TRBJ2-1; tentative D call: TRBD1 (5 bases). Germline lookup yields CDR1 KGHDR and CDR2 SFDVKD. This CDR3 is 12 amino acids long. Here the CDR3 reads CATSDKGVGQLF. The CDR3 DNA reads as TGTGCCACCAGTGATAAAGGGGTAGGGCAGCTCTTC.

This chain links TRBV6-2 or TRBV6-3 with TRBJ2-1; D remains ambiguous. Germline values: CDR1 MNHEY, CDR2 SVGEGT. V was clipped by 2 bases and J by 10 bases, with 12 bases between them. The CDR3 is 13 amino acids. The CDR3 DNA reads TGTGCCAGCAGTTACGGAGCCCCCCTGGAGCAGTTCTTC. Its protein is CASSYGAPLEQFF.

This clonotype was seen ten or more times. The chain has TRBV7-2 and TRBJ2-1, with D perhaps TRBD2 (6 bases). Germline loops: CDR1 SGHTA, CDR2 FQGNSA. The V and J ends lost 7 bases and 9 bases respectively, with 22 bases between them. There are 15 residues in the CDR3. The CDR3 DNA follows: TGTGCCAGCACGCATGCTAGCGATTGGTATAGTGAGCAGTTCTTC. Protein product: CASTHASDWYSEQFF.

Concerning this clonotype: This clone may be a read error of a much larger clone one base away. This chain joins TRBV7-9 and TRBJ1-1; a possible D gene is TRBD1 (5 bases). This CDR3 is built from 13 residues. CDR1 and CDR2 (germline): SEHNR, FQNEAQ (reference sequence). Trimming removed 7 bases from V and 3 bases from J, with 12 bases in between. For the CDR3, the DNA is TGTGCCAGCATCCAGGGTAGTCACACTGAAGCTTTCTTT. The encoded protein is CASIQGSHTEAFF.

About this clonotype itself: This may come from a read error, since a much larger clone is one base off. This chain links TRBV27 with TRBJ2-1; D is uncertain. The CDR3 runs to 15 residues. V was pared by 6 bases and J by 6 bases, with 18 bases between. The V gene's germline CDR1 is MNHEY and CDR2 SMNVEV (reference sequence). CDR3 loop: CASSLGGGICNEQFF. In nucleotides, the CDR3 is TGTGCCAGCAGCCTAGGCGGCGGCATATGCAATGAGCAGTTCTTC.

This chain joins TRBV10-2 and TRBJ2-7, with 8 bases matching TRBD1. The CDR3 is 13 residues long. Looked up from germline, CDR1 is WSHSY and CDR2 is SAAADI. The J segment lost 3 bases and the V segment lost 4 bases, leaving 2 bases of the junction unmatched. Here the CDR3 reads CASSVGTGYEQYF. CDR3 sequence (DNA): TGCGCCAGCAGTGTAGGGACAGGCTACGAGCAGTACTTC.

The chain joins TRBV7-8 to TRBJ1-5; D gene ambiguous. The V gene's germline CDR1 is SGHVS and CDR2 FQNEAQ. The CDR3 spans 14 residues. V lost 2 bases, J lost 9 bases, and 14 bases lay in between. Here the CDR3 reads CASSLIVGPGPQHF. The DNA for the CDR3 is TGTGCCAGCAGCTTAATCGTGGGCCCTGGGCCCCAGCATTTT.

The chain employs TRBV27 and TRBJ1-1; D is ambiguous. Trimming took off 0 bases at V and 0 bases at J, with 11 bases between the two ends. CDR1 is MNHEY, CDR2 SMNVEV, per germline (reference sequence). The CDR3 runs to 16 residues. The CDR3 nucleotides read TGTGCCAGCAGTTTATCAAGTCTCCGGATGAACACTGAAGCTTTCTTT. It translates to CASSLSSLRMNTEAFF.

This clonotype is labeled medium-sized. V usage is TRBV7-2 and J usage is TRBJ2-5; D may be TRBD1 (7 bases). The CDR3 extends over 15 amino acids. Germline loops: CDR1 SGHTA, CDR2 FQGNSA. V lost 4 bases to trimming and J lost 4 bases, with 16 bases between them. The CDR3 coding sequence is TGTGCCAGCAGCTCGGGGGACAGCTCGAGAGAGACCCAGTACTTC. Translating gives CASSSGDSSRETQYF.

This clonotype was counted between two and nine times. This sequence may be a read error, since a much larger clone differs from it by one base. The rearrangement uses TRBV5-1 and TRBJ2-2; the D gene is possibly TRBD2 (5 bases). This CDR3 contains 12 residues. From germline, CDR1 is SGHRS and CDR2 YFSETQ. CDR3 DNA: TGCGCCAGCAGCTTCATCTCCGGGGAGCCGTTTTTT. Its protein is CASSFISGEPFF.